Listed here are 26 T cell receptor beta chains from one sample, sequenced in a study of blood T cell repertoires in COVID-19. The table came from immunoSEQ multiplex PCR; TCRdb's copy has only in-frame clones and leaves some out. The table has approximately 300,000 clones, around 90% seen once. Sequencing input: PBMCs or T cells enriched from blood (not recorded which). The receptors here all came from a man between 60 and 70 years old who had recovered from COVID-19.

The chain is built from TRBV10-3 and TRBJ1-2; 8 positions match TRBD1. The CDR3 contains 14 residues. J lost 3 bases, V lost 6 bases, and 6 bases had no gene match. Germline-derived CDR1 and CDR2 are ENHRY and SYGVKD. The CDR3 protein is CAIRGQGVDYGYTF. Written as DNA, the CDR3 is TGTGCCATCAGAGGACAGGGCGTTGACTATGGCTACACCTTC.

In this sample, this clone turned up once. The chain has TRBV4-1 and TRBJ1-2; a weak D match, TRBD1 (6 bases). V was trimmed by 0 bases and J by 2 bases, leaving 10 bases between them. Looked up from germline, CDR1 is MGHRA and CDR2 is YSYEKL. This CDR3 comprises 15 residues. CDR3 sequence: CASSQENRVNYGYTF. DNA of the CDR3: TGCGCCAGCAGCCAAGAGAACAGGGTAAACTATGGCTACACCTTC.

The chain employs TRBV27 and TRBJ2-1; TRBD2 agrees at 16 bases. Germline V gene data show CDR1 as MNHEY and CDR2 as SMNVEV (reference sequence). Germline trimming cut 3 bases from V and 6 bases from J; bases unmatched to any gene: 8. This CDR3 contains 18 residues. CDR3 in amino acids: CASSFLGGTSGRANEQFF. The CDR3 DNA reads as TGTGCCAGCAGTTTTTTGGGGGGGACTAGCGGGAGGGCCAATGAGCAGTTCTTC.

The CDR3 loop reads CATRETGYNQPQHF. The DNA for the CDR3 is TGTGCCACCAGAGAGACAGGGTACAATCAGCCCCAGCATTTT. The J gene is TRBJ1-5, the V gene TRBV24-1, with TRBD1 identical over 7 bases. With 7 bases clipped from V and 3 bases from J, the junction kept 5 bases outside the gene matches. Germline V gives CDR1 KGHDR, CDR2 SFDVKD. The CDR3 loop spans 14 amino acids.

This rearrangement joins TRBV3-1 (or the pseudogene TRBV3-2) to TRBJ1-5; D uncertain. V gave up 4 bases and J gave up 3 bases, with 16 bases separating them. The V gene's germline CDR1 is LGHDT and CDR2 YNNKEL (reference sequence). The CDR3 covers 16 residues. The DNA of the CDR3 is TGTGCCAGCAGCCTAAGCGTTATCAGCAACAATCAGCCCCAGCATTTT. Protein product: CASSLSVISNNQPQHF.

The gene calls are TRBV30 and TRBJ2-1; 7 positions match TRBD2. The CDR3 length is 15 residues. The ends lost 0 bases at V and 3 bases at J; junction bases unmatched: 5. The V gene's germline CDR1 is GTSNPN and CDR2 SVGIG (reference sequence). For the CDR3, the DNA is TGTGCCTGGAGTGTATTGTCGGGGGGCTACAATGAGCAGTTCTTC. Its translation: CAWSVLSGGYNEQFF.

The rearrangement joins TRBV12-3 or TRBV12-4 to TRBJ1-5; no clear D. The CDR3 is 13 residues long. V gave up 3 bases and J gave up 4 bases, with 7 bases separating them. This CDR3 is CASSFAENQPQHF. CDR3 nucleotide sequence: TGTGCCAGCAGTTTTGCCGAGAATCAGCCCCAGCATTTT.

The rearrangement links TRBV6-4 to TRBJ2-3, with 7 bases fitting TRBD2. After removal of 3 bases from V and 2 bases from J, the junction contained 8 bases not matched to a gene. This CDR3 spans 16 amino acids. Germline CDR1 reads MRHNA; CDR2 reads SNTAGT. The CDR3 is CASSEGSGGLTDTQYF. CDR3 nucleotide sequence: TGTGCCAGCAGTGAGGGATCGGGGGGACTCACAGATACGCAGTATTTT.

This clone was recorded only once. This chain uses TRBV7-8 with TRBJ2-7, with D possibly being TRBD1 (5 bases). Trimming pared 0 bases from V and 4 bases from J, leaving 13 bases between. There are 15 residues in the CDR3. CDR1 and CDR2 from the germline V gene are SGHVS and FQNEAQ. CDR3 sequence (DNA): TGTGCCAGCAGCTTAGCGCAACGGCCAGGGTACGAGCAGTACTTC. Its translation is CASSLAQRPGYEQYF.

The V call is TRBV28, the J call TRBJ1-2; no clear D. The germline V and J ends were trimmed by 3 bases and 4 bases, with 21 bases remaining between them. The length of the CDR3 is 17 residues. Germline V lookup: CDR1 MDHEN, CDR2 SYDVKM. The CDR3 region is CASSLGGTPIYRYGYTF. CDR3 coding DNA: TGTGCCAGCAGTTTGGGAGGAACCCCCATTTACCGCTATGGCTACACCTTC.

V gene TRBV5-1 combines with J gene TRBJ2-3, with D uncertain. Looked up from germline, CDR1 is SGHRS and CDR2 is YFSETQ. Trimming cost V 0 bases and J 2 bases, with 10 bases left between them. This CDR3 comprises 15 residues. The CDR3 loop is CASSLASPYTDTQYF. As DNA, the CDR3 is TGCGCCAGCAGCTTGGCCAGTCCTTACACAGATACGCAGTATTTT.

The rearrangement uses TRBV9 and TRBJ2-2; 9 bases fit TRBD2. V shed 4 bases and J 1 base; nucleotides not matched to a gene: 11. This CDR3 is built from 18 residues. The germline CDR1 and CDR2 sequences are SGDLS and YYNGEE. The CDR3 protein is CASSLGLAQTLNTGELFF. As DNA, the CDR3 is TGTGCCAGCAGCCTAGGACTAGCGCAAACCTTGAACACCGGGGAGCTGTTTTTT.

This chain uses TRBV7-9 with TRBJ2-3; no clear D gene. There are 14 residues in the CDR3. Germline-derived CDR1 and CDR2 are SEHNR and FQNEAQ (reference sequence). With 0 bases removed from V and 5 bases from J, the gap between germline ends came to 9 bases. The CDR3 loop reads CASSLARGGDTQYF. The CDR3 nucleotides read TGTGCCAGCAGCTTAGCGCGCGGCGGAGATACGCAGTATTTT.

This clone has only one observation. CDR3 sequence reads: CASSRRGGGRGQETQYF. As DNA, the CDR3 is TGTGCCAGCAGCCGCCGGGGCGGCGGGAGGGGTCAAGAGACCCAGTACTTC. The genes are TRBV3-1 (or the pseudogene TRBV3-2) and TRBJ2-5; 9 positions match TRBD2. The CDR3 runs to 17 residues. The trim removed 4 bases at V and 2 bases at J, leaving 11 bases unmatched. CDR1 LGHDT and CDR2 YNNKEL come from the germline V gene (reference sequence).

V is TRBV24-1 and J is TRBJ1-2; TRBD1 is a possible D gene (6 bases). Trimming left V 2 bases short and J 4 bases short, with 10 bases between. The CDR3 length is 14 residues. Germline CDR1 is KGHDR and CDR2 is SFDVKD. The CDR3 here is CATSDSTGPYGYTF. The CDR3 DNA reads TGTGCCACCAGTGATTCTACAGGGCCCTATGGCTACACCTTC.

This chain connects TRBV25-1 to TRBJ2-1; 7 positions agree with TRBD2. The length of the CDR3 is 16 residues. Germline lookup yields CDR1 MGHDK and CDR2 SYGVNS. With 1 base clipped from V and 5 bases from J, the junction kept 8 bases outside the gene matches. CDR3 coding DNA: TGTGCCAGCAGTGAATTTCGCGGGAGCGTCAACAATGAGCAGTTCTTC. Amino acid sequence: CASSEFRGSVNNEQFF.

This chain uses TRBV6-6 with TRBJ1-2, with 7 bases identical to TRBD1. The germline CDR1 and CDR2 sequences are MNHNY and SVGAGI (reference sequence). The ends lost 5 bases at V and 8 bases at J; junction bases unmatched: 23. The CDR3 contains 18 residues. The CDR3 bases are TGTGCCAGCAGTCCTCGCTGGAACGCACAGGGGAGTGGGTACGGCTACACCTTC. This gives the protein CASSPRWNAQGSGYGYTF.

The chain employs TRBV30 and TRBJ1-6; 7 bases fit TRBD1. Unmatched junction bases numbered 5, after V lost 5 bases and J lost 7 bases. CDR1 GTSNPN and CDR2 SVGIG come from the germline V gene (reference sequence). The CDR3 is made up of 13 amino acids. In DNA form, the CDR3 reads TGTGCCTGGTCGGGACAGCAGAATTCACCCCTCCACTTT. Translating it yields CAWSGQQNSPLHF.

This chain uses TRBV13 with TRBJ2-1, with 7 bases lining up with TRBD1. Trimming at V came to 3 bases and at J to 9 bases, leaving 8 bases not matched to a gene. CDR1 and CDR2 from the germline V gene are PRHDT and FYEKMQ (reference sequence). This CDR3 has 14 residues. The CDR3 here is CASSFRQGSREQFF. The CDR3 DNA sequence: TGTGCCAGCAGCTTTAGACAGGGTAGTCGTGAGCAGTTCTTC.

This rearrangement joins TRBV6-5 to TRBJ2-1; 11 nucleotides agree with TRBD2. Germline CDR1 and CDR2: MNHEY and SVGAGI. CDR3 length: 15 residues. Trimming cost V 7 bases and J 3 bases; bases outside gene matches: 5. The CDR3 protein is CASTLTSGSYNEQFF. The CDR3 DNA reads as TGTGCCAGCACCTTAACTAGCGGGAGCTACAATGAGCAGTTCTTC.

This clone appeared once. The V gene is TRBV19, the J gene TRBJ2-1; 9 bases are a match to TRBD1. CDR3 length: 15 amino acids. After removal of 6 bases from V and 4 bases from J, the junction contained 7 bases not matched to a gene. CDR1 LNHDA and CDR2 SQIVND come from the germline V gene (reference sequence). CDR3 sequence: CASSQQGARYNEQFF. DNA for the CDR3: TGTGCCAGTAGCCAACAGGGGGCGCGATACAATGAGCAGTTCTTC.

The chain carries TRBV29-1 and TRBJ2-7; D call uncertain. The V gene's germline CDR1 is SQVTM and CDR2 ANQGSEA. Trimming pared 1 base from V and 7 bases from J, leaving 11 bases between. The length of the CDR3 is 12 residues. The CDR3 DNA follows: TGCAGCGTTGAAGGACACCTTTATGAGCAGTACTTC. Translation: CSVEGHLYEQYF.

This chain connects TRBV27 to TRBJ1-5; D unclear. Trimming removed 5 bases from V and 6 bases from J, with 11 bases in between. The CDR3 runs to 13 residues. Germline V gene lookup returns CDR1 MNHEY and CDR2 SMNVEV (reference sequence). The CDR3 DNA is TGTGCCAGCAGTCTTGCCCGGGGTCAGCCCCAGCATTTT. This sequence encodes CASSLARGQPQHF.

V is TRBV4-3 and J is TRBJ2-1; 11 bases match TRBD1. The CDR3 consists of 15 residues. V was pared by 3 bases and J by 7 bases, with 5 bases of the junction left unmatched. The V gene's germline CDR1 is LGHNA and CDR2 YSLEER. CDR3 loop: CASSHGTGGRNEQFF. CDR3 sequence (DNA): TGCGCCAGCAGCCATGGGACAGGGGGTAGAAATGAGCAGTTCTTC.

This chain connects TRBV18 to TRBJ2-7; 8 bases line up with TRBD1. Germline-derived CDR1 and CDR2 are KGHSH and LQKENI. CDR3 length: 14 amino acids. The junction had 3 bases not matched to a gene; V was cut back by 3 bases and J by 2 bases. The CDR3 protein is CASSPGQAPYEQYF. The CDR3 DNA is TGTGCCAGCTCACCGGGACAGGCCCCCTACGAGCAGTACTTC.

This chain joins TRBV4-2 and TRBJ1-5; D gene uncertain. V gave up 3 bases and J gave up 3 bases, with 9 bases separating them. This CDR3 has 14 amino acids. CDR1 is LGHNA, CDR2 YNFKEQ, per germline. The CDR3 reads CASSHSGVNQPQHF. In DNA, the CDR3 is TGTGCCAGCAGCCATTCCGGGGTCAATCAGCCCCAGCATTTT.